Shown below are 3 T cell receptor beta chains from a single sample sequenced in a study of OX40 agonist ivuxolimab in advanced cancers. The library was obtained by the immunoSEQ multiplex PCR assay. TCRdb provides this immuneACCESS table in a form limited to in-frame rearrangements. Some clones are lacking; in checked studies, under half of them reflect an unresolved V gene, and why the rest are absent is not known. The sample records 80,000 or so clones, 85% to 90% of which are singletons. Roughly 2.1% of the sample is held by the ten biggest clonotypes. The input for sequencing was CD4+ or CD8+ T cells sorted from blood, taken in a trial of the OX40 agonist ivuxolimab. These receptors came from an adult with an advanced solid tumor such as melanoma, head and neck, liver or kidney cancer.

The CDR3, as DNA: TGTGCCAGCAGCAAAAAACACAGGGGATCCGGCGAGCAGTACTTC. Protein product: CASSKKHRGSGEQYF. The rearrangement joins TRBV21-1 to TRBJ2-7; no check of the table's D call, TRBD1, against the DNA was made. TRBV21-1 is a pseudogene. This CDR3 is built from 15 residues.

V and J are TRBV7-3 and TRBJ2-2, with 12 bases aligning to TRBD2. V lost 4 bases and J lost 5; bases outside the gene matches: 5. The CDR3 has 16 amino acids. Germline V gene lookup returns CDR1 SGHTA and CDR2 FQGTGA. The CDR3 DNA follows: TGTGCCAGCAGCTCCCTAGCGGGAGGGGGGACCGGGGAGCTGTTTTTT. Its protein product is CASSSLAGGGTGELFF.

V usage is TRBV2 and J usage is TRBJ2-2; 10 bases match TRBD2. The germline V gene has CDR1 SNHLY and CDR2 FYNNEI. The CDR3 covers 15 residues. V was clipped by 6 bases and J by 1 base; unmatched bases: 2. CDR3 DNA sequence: TGTGCCAGCAGATCTAGCGGGGGGAACACCGGGGAGCTGTTTTTT. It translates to CASRSSGGNTGELFF.